The rows below give T cell receptor beta chains drawn from one sample of a study of monozygotic twins with cystic fibrosis. The repertoire was sequenced with immunoSEQ multiplex PCR; TCRdb's copy has only in-frame clones and lacks some. This table holds about 14,000 clones, over 85% found once. The specimen was blood. The receptors originated from a girl aged 2-9 years with cystic fibrosis. Both conserved end residues are part of each CDR3. D genes are given only for firm matches. Size tells how often a clone was seen (once, few, many) or the class of an expanded clone, and some rows leave it out.

J: TRBJ2-1
size: once
V: TRBV9
D: .
DNA: TGTGCCAGCAGCCCACGACTGGGGGATCCCAATGAGCAGTTCTTC
CDR3: CASSPRLGDPNEQFF

J: TRBJ2-2
size: once
V: TRBV28
D: .
DNA: TGTGCCAGCAGTCCAGACCCCGGGGAGCTGTTTTTT
CDR3: CASSPDPGELFF

J: TRBJ1-4
size: .
V: TRBV7-9
D: TRBD1
DNA: TGTGCCAGCAGCTTAGGGAGGGGACAGGATAATGAAAAACTGTTTTTT
CDR3: CASSLGRGQDNEKLFF

J: TRBJ2-7
size: .
V: TRBV4-1
D: TRBD1
DNA: TGCGCCAGCAGCCATAGACAGGGGGCAGCCTACGAGCAGTACTTC
CDR3: CASSHRQGAAYEQYF

J: TRBJ2-5
size: .
V: TRBV18
D: .
DNA: TGTGCCAGCTCACCATCCCAGACCCAGTACTTC
CDR3: CASSPSQTQYF

J: TRBJ1-2
size: few
V: TRBV27
D: .
DNA: TGTGCCACCGGGATTTGGGGACGCGGCTACACCTTC
CDR3: CATGIWGRGYTF

J: TRBJ2-7
size: .
V: TRBV6-5
D: .
DNA: TGTGCCAGCAGGGGGGGAGGCTCCTACGAGCAGTACTTC
CDR3: CASRGGGSYEQYF

J: TRBJ2-1
size: .
V: TRBV10-1
D: .
DNA: TGCGCCAGCATTGAGGAGCGGCCACGCTCCTACAATGAGCAGTTCTTC
CDR3: CASIEERPRSYNEQFF

J: TRBJ1-1
size: .
V: TRBV5-5
D: TRBD1
DNA: TGTGCCAGCAGCTTTGATTGGCGGGACAGGGGACACACTGAAGCTTTCTTT
CDR3: CASSFDWRDRGHTEAFF

J: TRBJ2-7
size: once
V: TRBV18
D: .
DNA: TGTGCCAGCGGGACCGACTACGAGCAGTACTTC
CDR3: CASGTDYEQYF

J: TRBJ2-1
size: .
V: TRBV10-2
D: TRBD1
DNA: TGCGCCAGCTTCGCCGGGACAGGGGGTAATGAGCAGTTCTTC
CDR3: CASFAGTGGNEQFF

J: TRBJ2-1
size: .
V: TRBV28
D: .
DNA: TGTGCCAGCAGTTCAAGGTCGCTAGCAGGCTTCTACAATGAGCAGTTCTTC
CDR3: CASSSRSLAGFYNEQFF

J: TRBJ2-1
size: .
V: TRBV15
D: .
DNA: TGTGCCACCAGCAATAGTTACTCCTACAATGAGCAGTTCTTC
CDR3: CATSNSYSYNEQFF

J: TRBJ2-3
size: once
V: TRBV27
D: TRBD2
DNA: TGTGCCAGCAGTTTCGGGACTAGCGGGACTGAGGCGCAGTATTTT
CDR3: CASSFGTSGTEAQYF

J: TRBJ2-5
size: .
V: TRBV27
D: .
DNA: TGTGCCAGCAGTTTAGGTGGGTCTCGTCCCCAAGAGACCCAGTACTTC
CDR3: CASSLGGSRPQETQYF

J: TRBJ1-1
size: .
V: TRBV7-3
D: .
DNA: TGTGCCAGCAGCTACGACAGCATAACTGAAGCTTTCTTT
CDR3: CASSYDSITEAFF

J: TRBJ1-2
size: once
V: TRBV7-9
D: .
DNA: TGTGCCAGCAGCCCCCAAAGTTATGGCTACACCTTC
CDR3: CASSPQSYGYTF